This T cell receptor (beta chain) was documented in a study of beta chain features in type 1 diabetes (dated by TCRdb to between 2018 and 2020). For the study in its entirety: Patients and healthy donors did not differ in mean age, gender distribution, total cell number or subset yield. A total of 107,917,701 sorted cells were examined across all samples, and the number of cells per subset was strongly correlated with RNA yield. In the study, TCRB repertoires of sorted circulating CD4+ T cell subsets from recently diagnosed type 1 diabetes patients were compared with those of matched healthy donors. Naive and central memory subsets were obtained from all 30 or so donors, but regulatory and stem cell-like memory subsets were isolated from only 8 patients and roughly eight healthy donors. Study-level results and caveats: Because cDNA was sequenced instead of genomic DNA, activated cells with high expression could be over-represented, although the groups did not differ in activation or CD3 levels. HLA sub-analyses involved small numbers of individuals, so any influence of HLA type on TCRB rearrangement remained unresolved. Naive, central memory and regulatory TCRB repertoires appeared more similar among patients than among healthy donors. Patients with type 1 diabetes made fewer insertions and deleted more nucleotides at VDJ recombination sites, implying thymic rearrangement abnormalities. In all four CD4+ subsets, TCRB CDR3 length was moderately but significantly shorter in type 1 diabetes patients. PCR might favor shorter templates, but patient and control samples were amplified and corrected together, so any skew would affect both groups equally.

All of the isolated RNA was reverse transcribed with the High Capacity cDNA Reverse Transcription Kit, so expressed TCRB transcripts were sequenced. Naive, central memory and regulatory T cell samples underwent deep immunoSEQ sequencing, averaging roughly 3.4 million total reads per sample. After sorted cells were lysed in RLT buffer, RNA was extracted with DNase-treated RNeasy Micro or Mini kits, with the choice depending on cell number. To prevent cross-contamination, each cell subset was processed individually, whereas patient and healthy donor samples were processed jointly. TCRB sequences were amplified from cDNA with the immunoSEQ multiplex PCR, producing 87-bp fragments spanning the CDR3 region. Amplicons were sequenced on the Illumina HiSeq platform. The original pipeline was this. Synthetic template baselines were used to correct PCR bias computationally, reads within Hamming distance 2 were collapsed, and singletons that could not be merged were discarded. By aligning reads against IMGT, V, D and J genes, CDR3 length, and insertions or deletions at six rearrangement sites were assigned. Within each subset, clonotype counts were normalized to the number of sorted cells before true diversity and Gini coefficients were calculated with the tcR R package. The overlap coefficient, calculated on TCRB nucleotide sequences, was used to quantify repertoire sharing. Drawn from immuneACCESS, this table holds only the in-frame rearrangements with V and J called that TCRdb kept. Clones are partly lost; checked studies trace under half to an unresolved V gene and leave the rest unexplained. The V and J calls and clone size were taken over from that table, and D and trimming were inferred from the DNA. The sample profile shows over 150,000 clones; about 9.4% of them were found once. Of the sample, 0.4% to 0.55% is held by the ten largest clones.

From a lookup of the germline V gene, CDR1 and CDR2 are SGHDN and FVKESK. Compared with germline, V lacks 4 bases and J lacks 8 bases; bases without a gene match: 10. There are 15 amino acids in the CDR3, from cysteine to phenylalanine inclusive. Here the CDR3 DNA is all that survives: 45 bases in frame from base 1. Regarding this clone: Its antigen is unknown. No base quality information exists; no much larger clone differs at one position.

A single peripheral blood draw of about 116 mL on average was collected from each donor into heparinised tubes. Using a panel that included CD45RO, CCR7, CD25, CD127, CD95 and CD27, naive, central memory, regulatory and stem cell-like memory CD4+ T cells were sorted on a BD FACSAria II. Purity was above 95% for every sorted population. PBMCs were isolated immediately by Lymphoprep density gradient centrifugation and stained directly without culture. Samples were stained and sorted in pairs, with one healthy donor and one patient per experiment, so that batch effects were minimized. Recombination joined TRBV14 with TRBJ2-1; 8 of the junction bases match TRBD2. This sequence was found in a man aged 25-45 years with type 1 diabetes. The sample taken for sequencing was central memory CD4+ T cells from blood. In nucleotide form, the sequence is TGTGCCAGCAGCCCCCTCAGCGGGAGAGTCTATGAGCAGTTCTTC. It specifies CASSPLSGRVYEQFF.